This T cell receptor beta chain was recorded in a study of blood T cell repertoires in COVID-19. As for the study in general: T cells, B-cell-depleted T cells, or PBMCs provided the cDNA or gDNA that served as material.

This study enrolled people aged roughly 18 to 90 from 20 to 25 US geographic areas. V lost 4 bases to trimming and J lost 5 bases; unmatched junction nucleotides: 6. Germline V gene data show CDR1 as MNHEY and CDR2 as SVGEGT. CDR3 length: 14 residues. Profiling relied on immunoSEQ multiplex PCR, and the TCRdb table lists in-frame clones only, not all of them. The sample shows fewer than 500,000 clones, 88% of them seen only once. The sample was PBMCs or T cells enriched from blood (not recorded which). The receptor was isolated from a woman aged 30 to 39 with acute COVID-19. The rearrangement joins TRBV6-2 or TRBV6-3 to TRBJ1-1; 8 nucleotides match TRBD1. The CDR3 loop reads CASSSADRETEAFF. Written as DNA, the CDR3 is TGTGCCAGCAGTTCCGCGGACAGGGAGACTGAAGCTTTCTTT.